Presented here are 25 T cell receptor beta chains from one specimen sequenced in a study of blood T cell repertoires in COVID-19. Clones were sequenced by immunoSEQ multiplex PCR, and TCRdb holds only the in-frame ones, with some missing. The repertoire holds some 490,000 clones, 88% seen once, with more than 7.5% in the top ten. What was sequenced was PBMCs or T cells enriched from blood (not recorded which). These receptors were collected from a woman in her sixties or seventies who had recovered from COVID-19.

The gene calls are TRBV4-1 and TRBJ2-3; tentative D call: TRBD2 (6 bases). The CDR3 is made up of 15 amino acids. Trimming pared 4 bases from V and 3 bases from J, leaving 14 bases between. Germline assignment: CDR1 MGHRA and CDR2 YSYEKL. CDR3 nucleotides: TGCGCCAGCAGCCCCCTGGGACTGAAAACAGATACGCAGTATTTT. Amino acids: CASSPLGLKTDTQYF.

This chain connects TRBV24-1 to TRBJ2-2; possibly TRBD1 for D (5 bases). The CDR3 loop spans 14 amino acids. CDR1 and CDR2 (germline): KGHDR, SFDVKD. Trimming pared 0 bases from V and 6 bases from J, leaving 7 bases between. The CDR3 nucleotides are TGTGCCACCAGTGATTTGAGGGGATCCGGGGAGCTGTTTTTT. Protein sequence: CATSDLRGSGELFF.

This chain uses TRBV29-1 with TRBJ1-2, with D possibly being TRBD1 (5 bases). This CDR3 is 15 amino acids long. Germline V gene sequence: CDR1 SQVTM, CDR2 ANQGSEA. Trimming cost V 2 bases and J 4 bases, with 17 bases left between them. DNA of the CDR3: TGCAGCGTTGAACCGGGGAGGGGATCATTCTATGGCTACACCTTC. It yields the protein CSVEPGRGSFYGYTF.

The table lists this clone with a count of one. The chain has TRBV5-6 and TRBJ1-2; possibly TRBD1 for D (5 bases). Germline-derived CDR1 and CDR2 are SGHDT and YYEEEE. Trimming shortened V by 0 bases and J by 3 bases, and 15 bases separated the two germline ends. The CDR3 loop spans 16 amino acids. For the CDR3, the DNA is TGTGCCAGCAGCTTGGTTTTTAGGGGCAGGGACTATGGCTACACCTTC. This sequence encodes CASSLVFRGRDYGYTF.

CDR3 DNA: TGTGCCAGCAGTCGCGGACAGGGACCTAACTATGGCTACACCTTC. Its translation: CASSRGQGPNYGYTF. The J gene is TRBJ1-2, the V gene TRBV7-8, with TRBD1 identical over 8 bases. The CDR3 length is 15 residues. CDR1 and CDR2 from the germline V gene are SGHVS and FQNEAQ. Losses at the gene ends were 6 bases for V and 0 bases for J; bases not matched to a gene: 6.

The rearrangement uses TRBV7-9 and TRBJ1-2; D call uncertain. V was cut by 5 bases and J by 4 bases, with 17 bases left in between. This CDR3 is built from 15 residues. Germline V gene data show CDR1 as SEHNR and CDR2 as FQNEAQ (reference sequence). As DNA, the CDR3 is TGTGCCAGCAGCCCGAACCTTGACGGAGCCTATGGCTACACCTTC. The encoded protein is CASSPNLDGAYGYTF.

The gene calls are TRBV7-7 and TRBJ2-7; D ambiguous. The V gene's germline CDR1 is SSHAT and CDR2 FNYEAQ (reference sequence). Trimming removed 0 bases from V and 3 bases from J, with 15 bases in between. The CDR3 sequence is 16 residues long. The CDR3 DNA is TGTGCCAGCAGCTTAGCGCGTCGAACAGAAGACTACGAGCAGTACGTC. It codes for CASSLARRTEDYEQYV.

This chain uses TRBV18 with TRBJ1-2; 7 nucleotides agree with TRBD1. This CDR3 spans 15 amino acids. Germline lookup yields CDR1 KGHSH and CDR2 LQKENI. The J segment lost 5 bases and the V segment lost 3 bases, leaving 9 bases of the junction unmatched. The CDR3 is CASSPSTGMEYGYTF. In nucleotides, the CDR3 is TGTGCCAGCTCACCCTCGACAGGGATGGAATATGGCTACACCTTC.

Notes on this clone: Other DNA sequences in the same sample also yield this CDR3. The rearrangement uses TRBV19 and TRBJ1-1, with 8 nucleotides matching TRBD1. Germline V gives CDR1 LNHDA, CDR2 SQIVND (reference sequence). The CDR3 is 14 residues long. V shed 6 bases and J 1 base; nucleotides not matched to a gene: 4. This CDR3 is CASSFGQGNTEAFF. The DNA of the CDR3 is TGTGCCAGTAGCTTCGGACAGGGGAACACTGAAGCTTTCTTT.

The genes are TRBV4-2 and TRBJ2-3; TRBD2 matches at 8 bases. Trimming took 1 base from V and 2 from J; bases not matched to a gene: 11. CDR1 is LGHNA and CDR2 is YNFKEQ in the germline V gene. The CDR3 length is 18 residues. The CDR3 region has the DNA TGTGCCAGCAGCCAAGTGGGGCGGGGGGAGAGGGTCACAGATACGCAGTATTTT. It encodes CASSQVGRGERVTDTQYF.

This sequence joins TRBV7-2 and TRBJ2-1; 13 bases fit TRBD2. In germline, CDR1 is SGHTA, CDR2 FQGNSA. V lost 5 bases and J lost 3; bases outside the gene matches: 10. This CDR3 region has 18 residues. The CDR3 DNA is TGTGCCAGCAGCCCGGAAACGGGACTAGCGGGACTCTACAATGAGCAGTTCTTC. This encodes CASSPETGLAGLYNEQFF.

The chain joins TRBV6-1 to TRBJ2-7; 10 nucleotides align to TRBD1. Trimming took 2 bases from V and 6 from J; bases not matched to a gene: 1. The CDR3 loop spans 13 amino acids. The germline gives CDR1 MNHNS, CDR2 SASEGT. Here the CDR3 reads CASSEWDRGEQYV. Written as DNA, the CDR3 is TGTGCCAGCAGTGAATGGGACAGGGGCGAGCAGTACGTC.

The chain joins TRBV10-3 to TRBJ2-1; D ambiguous. The germline V gene has CDR1 ENHRY and CDR2 SYGVKD. This CDR3 is 13 amino acids long. V lost 10 bases and J 8 bases, leaving 18 bases between the germline ends. Here the CDR3 reads CATFGYSTYEQFF. CDR3 sequence (DNA): TGTGCCACGTTCGGGTATAGTACCTATGAGCAGTTCTTC.

The chain recombines TRBV18 with TRBJ2-6; tentative D call: TRBD2 (6 bases). V lost 3 bases, J lost 4 bases, and 13 bases lay in between. The CDR3 totals 16 residues. Germline CDR1 is KGHSH and CDR2 is LQKENI. CDR3 sequence: CASSPGTAGGANVLTF. The CDR3, as DNA: TGTGCCAGCTCACCCGGGACCGCGGGGGGGGCCAACGTCCTGACTTTC. Supplemented by reference TRBV18 and TRBJ2-6, the full variable domain reads NAGVMQNPRHLVRRRGQEARLRCSPMKGHSHVYWYRQLPEEGLKFMVYLQKENIIDESGMPKERFSAEFPKEGPSILRIQQVVRGDSAAYFCASSPGTAGGANVLTFGAGSRLTVL.

The J gene is TRBJ2-1, the V gene TRBV5-1; 8 bases line up with TRBD1. The germline gives CDR1 SGHRS, CDR2 YFSETQ. The V gene end was trimmed by 3 bases and the J gene end by 3 bases; junction bases not matched to a gene: 5. The CDR3 has 15 amino acids. Here the CDR3 DNA reads TGCGCCAGCAGCTACGACAGGGGCAACTACAATGAGCAGTTCTTC. It specifies CASSYDRGNYNEQFF.

V and J are TRBV19 and TRBJ1-1, with 7 bases that match TRBD1. This CDR3 has 15 residues. Germline CDR1 and CDR2: LNHDA and SQIVND (reference sequence). Germline trimming cut 6 bases from V and 5 bases from J; bases unmatched to any gene: 12. CDR3 nucleotide sequence: TGTGCCAGTAGCATATCCTCGACAGGGAGAACTGAAGCTTTCTTT. Its protein is CASSISSTGRTEAFF. Full variable domain (missing parts from reference TRBV19 and TRBJ1-1): DGGITQSPKYLFRKEGQNVTLSCEQNLNHDAMYWYRQDPGQGLRLIYYSQIVNDFQKGDIAEGYSVSREKKESFPLTVTSAQKNPTAFYLCASSISSTGRTEAFFGQGTRLTVV.

In regard to this clone: Other DNA sequences from this sample encode an identical CDR3 as well. The chain employs TRBV6-5 and TRBJ2-2; TRBD1 aligns across 7 bases. CDR3 length: 15 residues. Per the germline V gene, CDR1 is MNHEY and CDR2 is SVGAGI. J was trimmed by 2 bases and V by 5 bases; bases with no gene match: 5. For the CDR3, the DNA is TGTGCCAGCAGTCGGGACAGAGCTAACACCGGGGAGCTGTTTTTT. It specifies CASSRDRANTGELFF.

The chain employs TRBV9 and TRBJ1-2; 9 nucleotides align to TRBD1. The germline gives CDR1 SGDLS, CDR2 YYNGEE. The CDR3 is 15 residues long. Unmatched junction bases numbered 8, after V lost 3 bases and J lost 5 bases. The CDR3, as DNA: TGTGCCAGCAGCGCTCAGGACAGGGGAGGATATGGCTACACCTTC. Translating gives CASSAQDRGGYGYTF. Looking up the rest from reference TRBV9 and TRBJ1-2 gives the full variable domain: DSGVTQTPKHLITATGQRVTLRCSPRSGDLSVYWYQQSLDQGLQFLIQYYNGEERAKGNILERFSAQQFPDLHSELNLSSLELGDSALYFCASSAQDRGGYGYTFGSGTRLTVV.

The CDR3 loop reads CASSEFPAENTEAFF. The CDR3 DNA follows: TGTGCCAGCAGTGAATTCCCCGCAGAGAACACTGAAGCTTTCTTT. The rearrangement links TRBV2 to TRBJ1-1; D gene unclear. Trimming left V 2 bases short and J 1 base short, with 11 bases between. Germline values: CDR1 SNHLY, CDR2 FYNNEI. The CDR3 totals 15 residues.

The genes are TRBV2 and TRBJ1-5, with 10 nucleotides matching TRBD1. The CDR3 has 14 amino acids. Germline V lookup: CDR1 SNHLY, CDR2 FYNNEI. The V gene end was trimmed by 3 bases and the J gene end by 9 bases; junction bases not matched to a gene: 5. CDR3 residues: CASSEGQGLTPQHF. The CDR3 DNA reads as TGTGCCAGCAGTGAGGGACAGGGGTTAACGCCCCAGCATTTT.

This sequence joins TRBV24-1 and TRBJ1-2; possible D gene TRBD1, 5 bases. V shed 4 bases and J shed 9 bases, with 14 bases lying between them. This CDR3 region has 13 residues. Germline V lookup: CDR1 KGHDR, CDR2 SFDVKD. The CDR3 loop is CATSDETVWSYTF. In nucleotides, the CDR3 is TGTGCCACCAGTGACGAGACAGTTTGGAGCTACACCTTC.

This clone was observed a single time. Other nucleotide sequences in the sample specify the same CDR3. This rearrangement joins TRBV2 to TRBJ1-1; D is uncertain. Germline lookup yields CDR1 SNHLY and CDR2 FYNNEI. CDR3 size: 13 residues. Trimming left V 4 bases short and J 1 base short, with 7 bases between. The CDR3 DNA is TGTGCCAGCAGTGGCGGTGCGAACACTGAAGCTTTCTTT. Translated, it gives CASSGGANTEAFF.

This clone was seen once. The genes are TRBV24-1 and TRBJ2-1, with 9 bases aligning to TRBD2. The CDR3 covers 18 residues. The V gene's germline CDR1 is KGHDR and CDR2 SFDVKD. V gave up 3 bases and J gave up 3 bases; unmatched junction bases: 11. CDR3 loop: CATSDPSVLAGSYNEQFF. CDR3 bases: TGTGCCACCAGTGATCCTTCTGTTCTAGCGGGGAGCTACAATGAGCAGTTCTTC.

This chain uses TRBV29-1 with TRBJ2-6, with D maybe TRBD1 (5 bases). The germline V gene encodes CDR1 SQVTM and CDR2 ANQGSEA. The CDR3 totals 15 residues. V lost 1 base, J lost 4 bases, and 11 bases lay in between. CDR3 in DNA: TGCAGCGTTGAAGGGGGCGGCGTCGGGGCCAACGTCCTGACTTTC. Amino acids: CSVEGGGVGANVLTF.

The chain is built from TRBV19 and TRBJ1-5; weak D call: TRBD1 (5 bases). Between the trimmed V and J ends, which lost 1 base and 1 base, there was a span of 17 bases. The germline gives CDR1 LNHDA, CDR2 SQIVND (reference sequence). CDR3 size: 18 residues. The DNA of the CDR3 is TGTGCCAGTAGTATAGTGGGGGGGAGGATTTCGAGCAATCAGCCCCAGCATTTT. This translates into CASSIVGGRISSNQPQHF.